Here is one T cell receptor (beta chain) with its context. What antigen it recognizes has not been identified. Base quality data are lacking; no much larger clone is found one base away. To sequence the TCRbeta CDR3 region, genomic DNA was isolated from the sorted cells. The immunoSEQ Assay was used to sequence the TCRbeta CDR3 regions. In TCRdb, the immuneACCESS table is reduced to in-frame sequences with V and J assigned. These tables do not hold every clone; where another copy was compared, an unresolved V gene accounts for under half, and the others remain unexplained. The sample records 58,000 or so clones, 80% to 90% of which are singletons. The ten largest clones capture 9.5% to 15% of the sample. The trial excluded patients who had a history of autoimmune disease or who were on systemic immunosuppression. Peripheral blood for TCR sequencing was collected from all dose cohorts at baseline, on cycle 4 day 1, and on cycle 7 day 1. The samples were drawn from a first-in-human, open-label, multicenter phase I dose-escalation trial of ivuxolimab. The trial enrolled adults with locally advanced or metastatic head and neck squamous cell, hepatocellular, melanoma or renal cell carcinoma. Before TCR sequencing, CD4+ T cells and CD8+ T cells were sorted from peripheral blood as separate populations.

V ends up 9 bases short and J 1 base short, with an unmatched junction base count of 5. The CDR3 starts with the cysteine, ends with the phenylalanine, and has 15 residues. Here the CDR3 DNA is all that survives: 45 bases in frame from base 1. From the germline V gene (reference sequence), CDR1 is MNHEY and CDR2 is SMNVEV. This sample was included in a study of OX40 agonist ivuxolimab in advanced cancers. Context from the whole study: Ivuxolimab, which targeted the costimulatory receptor OX40 (CD134), was an agonistic, fully human IgG2 monoclonal antibody. The point of sequencing TCRbeta in the periphery was to test whether ivuxolimab changed TCR sequence diversity and drove clonal T-cell expansion. Of the roughly 52 dose-escalation patients, hepatocellular carcinoma was present in about 20, melanoma in approximately 15, renal cell carcinoma in 9 and head and neck cancer in 9. A male proportion of 70% to 90% and a mean age of 60 years, ranging from about 20 to 85, were recorded for the dose-escalation cohort. The paper describes the monotherapy dose-escalation part (N ≈ 52 patients) of the phase I trial of ivuxolimab. Patients were allowed to have had prior anti-PD-1, anti-PD-L1 or anti-CTLA-4 therapy, and around 37% of the dose-escalation patients had previously received checkpoint inhibitors. Intravenous ivuxolimab was administered to patients every 2 weeks at six dose levels: 0.01, 0.1, 0.3, 1.5, 3 and 10 mg/kg. Partial responses occurred in three dose-escalation patients, of whom one had hepatocellular carcinoma and two had cutaneous melanoma. The study at large found these results: At doses of 0.1 to 3.0 mg/kg, clonal expansion of both CD4+ and CD8+ T cells in blood was seen between baseline and week 6. Low levels of normalized T-cell clonal expansion were also seen in some nonresponding patients. Which antigens the clonally expanded peripheral T cells were specific for was not determined. In the 0.1-3.0 mg/kg groups, partial responders were among the patients with the lowest normalized peripheral clonal expansion, particularly in CD8+ T cells. After ivuxolimab, expanded clones were on average more numerous among CD8+ T cells than among CD4+ T cells.

The chain links TRBV27 with TRBJ2-1; TRBD2 agrees with 11 junctional bases. Sequences were derived from CD4+ or CD8+ T cells sorted from blood, sampled in a trial of the OX40 agonist ivuxolimab. The TCR sequence derives from an adult with an advanced solid tumor such as melanoma, head and neck, liver or kidney cancer. The CDR3 protein sequence reads: CASTTSGSSYNEQFF. The nucleotide sequence reads as follows: TGTGCCAGTACTACTAGCGGGAGTTCCTACAATGAGCAGTTCTTC.